Listed here is a single T cell receptor (beta chain). Its specificity is unknown. Isolated RNA was reverse transcribed in full, so expressed TCRB transcripts were sequenced. Assay: immunoSEQ multiplex PCR; the TCRdb copy retains only in-frame clones and omits some. Among 970,000 or so clones listed, roughly a sixth were seen once. This entry is derived from a study of beta chain features in type 1 diabetes. Overall study: Age, gender, cell numbers and subset yield matched between patients and controls. General study points: Relative to healthy donors, patients appeared to have naive, central memory and Treg TCRB repertoires that were more similar.

This CDR3 has 16 residues. The V gene lost 0 bases and the J gene lost 0 bases, with 6 bases spanning the gap. Germline CDR1 is SGHTA and CDR2 is FQGNSA. In total, each donor contributed a single heparinised blood draw that averaged roughly 100 mL. The V call is TRBV7-2, the J call TRBJ2-6, with D tentatively TRBD2 (6 bases). The receptor was isolated from a woman aged 18-35 years in good health. The sample was naive CD4+ T cells from blood. CDR3 loop: CASSLAGGSGANVLTF. The CDR3 DNA reads as TGTGCCAGCAGCTTAGCGGGAGGCTCTGGGGCCAACGTCCTGACTTTC.